Below are 23 T cell receptor beta chains sequenced from a single sample in a study of CD8 T cells in ankylosing spondylitis. TCRdb ran MiXCR on the 5' RACE reads and lists one entry per CDR3 protein. The top ten hold over 10% of the sample, which has about 360,000 distinct CDR3 sequences, 20% to 25% seen once. Specimen: blood, either unsorted or a sorted T cell fraction (not recorded which). The receptor set was obtained from a male donor with ankylosing spondylitis or in good health (not recorded which).

The V gene is TRBV3-1, the J gene TRBJ2-1; TRBD2 matches 9 bases. The CDR3 has 15 residues. Germline CDR1 is LGHDT and CDR2 is YNNKEL (reference sequence). The J segment lost 1 base and the V segment lost 6 bases, leaving 4 bases of the junction unmatched. CDR3 coding DNA: TGTGCCAGCAGAACCGCGGGGGGGTCCTACAATGAGCAGTTCTTC. The encoded protein is CASRTAGGSYNEQFF.

This clonotype was recorded a few times. The chain couples TRBV6-1 to TRBJ2-2, with 7 bases aligning to TRBD1. CDR1 is MNHNS, CDR2 SASEGT, per germline. This CDR3 has 14 residues. J lost 5 bases, V lost 4 bases, and 4 bases had no gene match. CDR3 sequence: CASSVNRGTGELFF. The CDR3 DNA sequence: TGTGCCAGCAGTGTAAACAGGGGTACCGGGGAGCTGTTTTTT.

The chain carries TRBV7-6 and TRBJ2-7; possible D gene TRBD2, 6 bases. The CDR3 sequence is 13 residues long. Deletions cut 5 bases from V and 2 bases from J, with 10 bases between. The germline CDR1 and CDR2 sequences are SGHVS and FNYEAQ. The CDR3 is CASSRDSAYEQYF. In DNA form, the CDR3 reads TGTGCCAGCAGCCGGGACTCAGCCTACGAGCAGTACTTC.

The chain couples TRBV18 to TRBJ2-5; 7 bases match TRBD2. The CDR3 runs 17 residues. In germline, CDR1 is KGHSH, CDR2 LQKENI. The junction had 10 bases not matched to a gene; V was cut back by 3 bases and J by 0 bases. CDR3 region: CASSPFMAGTNQETQYF. The CDR3 DNA is TGTGCCAGCTCACCTTTTATGGCGGGGACTAACCAAGAGACCCAGTACTTC.

This clonotype has a handful of counts. The chain employs TRBV15 and TRBJ2-5; possible D gene TRBD2, 5 bases. V lost 0 bases, J lost 5 bases, and 13 bases lay in between. Germline V lookup: CDR1 LNHNV, CDR2 YYDKDF (reference sequence). This CDR3 spans 15 amino acids. This chain's CDR3 is CATSRDRLARETQYF. The CDR3 DNA follows: TGTGCCACCAGCAGAGATCGGCTAGCTAGGGAGACCCAGTACTTC.

The rearrangement joins TRBV2 to TRBJ2-2; D may be TRBD1 (6 bases). The V end was cut by 8 bases, the J end by 4 bases, with 17 bases between. This CDR3 is 15 amino acids long. Germline lookup yields CDR1 SNHLY and CDR2 FYNNEI. CDR3 sequence: CASRGMTGGTGELFF. In DNA, the CDR3 is TGTGCCAGCCGAGGGATGACAGGAGGCACCGGGGAGCTGTTTTTT.

The chain is built from TRBV7-9 and TRBJ2-1, with 10 bases fitting TRBD1. CDR1 and CDR2 from the germline V gene are SEHNR and FQNEAQ (reference sequence). CDR3 length: 17 amino acids. V shed 3 bases and J 8 bases; nucleotides not matched to a gene: 13. The DNA for the CDR3 is TGTGCCAGCAGCTTGTCGTCTGGGACAGGGGAGTACGATGAGCAGTTCTTC. Its protein product is CASSLSSGTGEYDEQFF.

The chain has TRBV3-1 and TRBJ2-3; the match to TRBD2 covers 9 bases. CDR1 and CDR2 (germline): LGHDT, YNNKEL (reference sequence). The CDR3 is 18 amino acids. V lost 0 bases and J lost 3; bases outside the gene matches: 10. In DNA, the CDR3 is TGTGCCAGCAGCCAAGATGGAAGCGGGGGGCGGGGGACAGATACGCAGTATTTT. Its protein product is CASSQDGSGGRGTDTQYF.

V gene TRBV12-3 or TRBV12-4 combines with J gene TRBJ2-1, with TRBD1 matching 8 bases. The CDR3 length is 14 residues. V dropped 7 bases and J dropped 4; count of bases not matched to a gene: 6. The CDR3 sequence: CASNPGTGYNEQFF. CDR3 bases: TGTGCCAGCAACCCAGGGACAGGTTACAATGAGCAGTTCTTC.

The chain combines TRBV29-1 with TRBJ2-1; 8 bases are shared with TRBD1. V lost 7 bases, J lost 5 bases, and 7 bases stayed unmatched. The CDR3 extends over 13 amino acids. CDR1 and CDR2 from the germline V gene are SQVTM and ANQGSEA. CDR3 amino acids: CSARTGSDNEQFF. The CDR3 region has the DNA TGCAGCGCCAGGACAGGGAGCGACAATGAGCAGTTCTTC.

The chain combines TRBV20-1 with TRBJ2-5; no reliable D call. Trimming took off 0 bases at V and 4 bases at J, with 6 bases between the two ends. The CDR3 totals 12 residues. The germline V gene has CDR1 DFQATT and CDR2 SNEGSKA (reference sequence). The CDR3 DNA reads TGCAGTGCTAGAGAAATCTCAGAGACCCAGTACTTC. Translation: CSAREISETQYF.

The chain links TRBV12-5 to TRBJ2-1; a weak D match, TRBD2 (6 bases). This CDR3 region has 13 residues. The germline V gene has CDR1 LGHNT and CDR2 FRNRAP. V was clipped by 5 bases and J by 1 base, with 6 bases between them. CDR3 protein: CASGSGSYNEQFF. The DNA for the CDR3 is TGTGCTAGTGGTAGCGGGTCCTACAATGAGCAGTTCTTC.

V gene TRBV11-2 combines with J gene TRBJ2-5, with a tentative D call TRBD1 (6 bases). The CDR3 sequence is 16 residues long. Germline CDR1 is SGHAT and CDR2 is FQNNGV. The germline V and J ends were trimmed by 1 base and 2 bases, with 14 bases remaining between them. This CDR3 is CASSLGIGTQQETQYF. The DNA of the CDR3 is TGTGCCAGCAGCTTAGGAATCGGGACACAACAAGAGACCCAGTACTTC.

This clonotype was observed a few times. The rearrangement joins TRBV6-5 to TRBJ2-1; no clear D gene. V lost 2 bases to trimming and J lost 6 bases, with 11 bases between them. The CDR3 totals 14 residues. The germline gives CDR1 MNHEY, CDR2 SVGAGI. The CDR3 is CASSYENLSNEQFF. The CDR3 nucleotides read TGTGCCAGCAGTTACGAAAACCTTTCCAATGAGCAGTTCTTC.

In this sample, this clonotype turned up a few times. The rearrangement joins TRBV6-5 to TRBJ2-7; D is undetermined. V shed 0 bases and J shed 3 bases, with 12 bases lying between them. The CDR3 loop spans 15 amino acids. Germline CDR1 and CDR2: MNHEY and SVGAGI. For the CDR3, the DNA is TGTGCCAGCAGTTACTCCAGTCCAGAAATCTACGAGCAGTACTTC. Translated, it gives CASSYSSPEIYEQYF.

The chain has TRBV20-1 and TRBJ1-3, with D hard to call. Germline V gene lookup returns CDR1 DFQATT and CDR2 SNEGSKA (reference sequence). The CDR3 runs to 12 residues. V was shortened by 5 bases and J by 0 bases, with 5 bases between the two germline ends. The CDR3 nucleotides are TGCAGTGCTCGTAACTCTGGAAACACCATATATTTT. Amino acid sequence: CSARNSGNTIYF.

This clonotype was found a few times. The genes are TRBV29-1 and TRBJ1-1; 9 bases are shared with TRBD1. After removal of 1 base from V and 8 bases from J, the junction contained 2 bases not matched to a gene. CDR1 SQVTM and CDR2 ANQGSEA come from the germline V gene. The CDR3 is made up of 12 amino acids. The CDR3 DNA reads as TGCAGCGTTGAAGGGGACAGGGTAGAAGCTTTCTTT. Translated, it gives CSVEGDRVEAFF.

This clonotype showed up just a few times. The chain employs TRBV3-1 and TRBJ2-1; 12 bases line up with TRBD2. There are 18 residues in the CDR3. Unmatched junction bases numbered 15, after V lost 4 bases and J lost 8 bases. In germline, CDR1 is LGHDT, CDR2 YNNKEL (reference sequence). The CDR3 DNA follows: TGTGCCAGCAGCCCGTCCCCGATGCTAGCGGGGGGGGCTGATGAGCAGTTCTTC. Residues: CASSPSPMLAGGADEQFF.

This clonotype was seen only a few times. V usage is TRBV5-1 and J usage is TRBJ2-7, with D uncertain. Looked up from germline, CDR1 is SGHRS and CDR2 is YFSETQ. V was trimmed by 5 bases and J by 0 bases, leaving 12 bases between them. The CDR3 extends over 14 amino acids. The CDR3 sequence is CASSAERSSYEQYF. CDR3 sequence (DNA): TGCGCCAGCAGTGCTGAGAGGAGCTCCTACGAGCAGTACTTC.

This rearrangement joins TRBV24-1 to TRBJ2-5; TRBD1 matches 9 bases. After removal of 9 bases from V and 4 bases from J, the junction contained 8 bases not matched to a gene. The CDR3 runs 14 residues. Germline lookup yields CDR1 KGHDR and CDR2 SFDVKD. The CDR3 nucleotides are TGTGCCACCGGGATGGGACAGGGAAGAGAGACCCAGTACTTC. This gives the protein CATGMGQGRETQYF.

The chain employs TRBV9 and TRBJ2-1; tentatively, D is TRBD1 (5 bases). The CDR3 loop spans 15 amino acids. V was clipped by 0 bases and J by 1 base, with 8 bases between them. CDR1 and CDR2 from the germline V gene are SGDLS and YYNGEE. The CDR3: CASSVEGVSYNEQFF. The CDR3 DNA is TGTGCCAGCAGCGTAGAAGGGGTTTCCTACAATGAGCAGTTCTTC. Combining the CDR3 with reference TRBV9 and TRBJ2-1 gives the whole variable domain DSGVTQTPKHLITATGQRVTLRCSPRSGDLSVYWYQQSLDQGLQFLIQYYNGEERAKGNILERFSAQQFPDLHSELNLSSLELGDSALYFCASSVEGVSYNEQFFGPGTRLTVL.

This clonotype was seen more than once but under ten times. One junction end disagrees with the germline gene, perhaps due to a read error. This sequence joins TRBV12-3 or TRBV12-4 and TRBJ2-5, with D hard to call. This CDR3 has 14 amino acids. The CDR3 reads CASSLVTPGETQHF. The CDR3 nucleotides are TGTGCCAGCAGTTTGGTGACGCCAGGAGAGACCCAGCACTTC.

The rearrangement joins TRBV12-3 or TRBV12-4 to TRBJ2-5; no clear D gene. CDR3 length: 12 residues. V shed 7 bases and J shed 5 bases, with 11 bases lying between them. CDR3 amino acids: CASTPQEETQYF. DNA of the CDR3: TGTGCCAGCACCCCCCAGGAGGAGACCCAGTACTTC.